These 21 T cell receptor beta chains were all obtained from the same sample, sequenced in a study of tissue-resident memory T cells in lung cancer. CD103 expression was the sorting criterion for the CD8+ T cells. Unique molecular identifiers were built into the TCR sequencing libraries. TCRdb analysed the reads with MiXCR anew, one entry per CDR3 protein. The table has several hundred distinct CDR3 sequences, about a sixth seen once. Sequenced sample: CD103- CD8+ T cells from lung tumor tissue. These receptors were collected from a human donor with treatment-naive lung cancer (subtype not recorded).

This clonotype qualifies as large (0.1 to 1%). CDR3: CASSERVGDEQYF. CDR3 in DNA: TGCGCCAGCAGTGAAAGAGTTGGCGACGAGCAGTACTTC. The rearrangement links TRBV10-1 to TRBJ2-7; D unresolved. The germline V and J ends were trimmed by 3 bases and 5 bases, with 11 bases remaining between them. Looked up from germline, CDR1 is WNHNN and CDR2 is SYGVQD (reference sequence). The CDR3 loop spans 13 amino acids.

Note on this clonotype: A far larger clone differs by one base, so this is likely a read error. The chain has TRBV6-5 and TRBJ2-7; D is uncertain. V lost 4 bases, J lost 7 bases, and 11 bases lay in between. Germline V gene sequence: CDR1 MNHEY, CDR2 SVGAGI. This CDR3 comprises 12 residues. The CDR3 spells CASSSGYNEQYF. CDR3 coding DNA: TGTGCCAGCAGTTCAGGTTACAATGAGCAGTACTTC.

Details on this clonotype: A read error likely explains this, since a far larger clone differs by one base. V is TRBV2 and J is TRBJ1-1, with 9 positions matching TRBD1. CDR3 length: 16 residues. Unmatched junction bases numbered 15, after V lost 9 bases and J lost 4 bases. The germline CDR1 and CDR2 sequences are SNHLY and FYNNEI. The CDR3 bases are TGTGCCAGAAGCCCGACGGACAGGGGCGCCAGCACTGAAGCTTTCTTT. Its protein product is CARSPTDRGASTEAFF.

This clonotype was detected a few times. The chain combines TRBV11-2 with TRBJ2-7, with D perhaps TRBD1 (5 bases). The CDR3 spans 17 residues. Trimming removed 2 bases at V and 5 bases at J, with 22 bases between. Germline V CDR1 and CDR2: SGHAT, FQNNGV. The CDR3, as DNA: TGTGCCAGCAGCTTAAGCATAGGCACAGGCACCTTTGACGAGCAGTACTTC. This sequence encodes CASSLSIGTGTFDEQYF.

In its sample, this clonotype ranks as large. The chain has TRBV20-1 and TRBJ1-5, with D tentatively TRBD1 (5 bases). V was cut by 6 bases and J by 8 bases, with 23 bases left in between. The CDR3 consists of 15 residues. The germline V gene has CDR1 DFQATT and CDR2 SNEGSKA (reference sequence). Here the CDR3 DNA reads TGCAGTGCCACCTACGCAGGGAGGTTTTGGGAGCCCCAGCATTTT. It is translated as CSATYAGRFWEPQHF.

This clonotype is classed as medium-sized. The chain combines TRBV27 with TRBJ2-2, with D uncertain. The germline V and J ends were trimmed by 6 bases and 3 bases, with 17 bases remaining between them. CDR1 MNHEY and CDR2 SMNVEV come from the germline V gene (reference sequence). The CDR3 contains 16 residues. DNA of the CDR3: TGTGCCAGCAGCTACCACTTTCAGGTGGACACCGGGGAGCTGTTTTTT. It specifies CASSYHFQVDTGELFF.

Details on this clonotype: A much larger clone lies one base from this, so it may be a read error. The chain joins TRBV15 to TRBJ2-1, with 7 nucleotides matching TRBD1. V dropped 4 bases and J dropped 10; count of bases not matched to a gene: 13. Germline loops: CDR1 LNHNV, CDR2 YYDKDF (reference sequence). The CDR3 length is 15 residues. This CDR3 reads CATSNQPGTAEEQFF. CDR3 coding DNA: TGTGCCACCAGCAATCAACCAGGGACAGCCGAAGAGCAGTTCTTC.

This chain joins TRBV9 and TRBJ2-1; D is unclear. Germline CDR1 is SGDLS and CDR2 is YYNGEE. The CDR3 has 13 amino acids. V was shortened by 0 bases and J by 7 bases, with 8 bases between the two germline ends. The CDR3 nucleotides read TGTGCCAGCAGCGTAGCCTATGGGAATGAGCAGTTCTTC. It codes for CASSVAYGNEQFF.

This clonotype is labeled large. The chain couples TRBV20-1 to TRBJ2-2; 7 bases line up with TRBD1. Per the germline V gene, CDR1 is DFQATT and CDR2 is SNEGSKA (reference sequence). V trimming: 0 bases; J trimming: 3 bases; junction bases outside the gene matches: 7. The CDR3 covers 16 residues. The DNA of the CDR3 is TGCAGTGCTAGAGATCCCCGGCAGGGGGACACCGGGGAGCTGTTTTTT. Protein: CSARDPRQGDTGELFF.

This clonotype has only a few counts. The chain combines TRBV5-1 with TRBJ2-7; 7 bases fit TRBD2. In germline, CDR1 is SGHRS, CDR2 YFSETQ. The CDR3 is 17 residues long. With V trimmed by 3 bases and J by 0 bases, 12 bases remained unmatched. The CDR3 here is CASSSPFRAGSSYEQYF. As DNA, the CDR3 is TGCGCCAGCAGCTCCCCTTTTCGAGCGGGAAGCTCCTACGAGCAGTACTTC.

This clonotype came up a few times. The V gene is TRBV5-4, the J gene TRBJ2-7; TRBD1 or TRBD2 may be the D gene (5 bases each). The V and J ends lost 4 bases and 6 bases respectively, with 20 bases between them. There are 15 residues in the CDR3. Germline CDR1 and CDR2: SGHNT and YYREEE (reference sequence). CDR3 in amino acids: CASSAGTPGAFEQYF. The CDR3 DNA reads TGTGCCAGCAGCGCAGGAACCCCCGGGGCTTTCGAGCAGTACTTC.

This clonotype is labeled as medium-sized. V usage is TRBV11-2 and J usage is TRBJ1-2; 11 bases are shared with TRBD1. The trim removed 6 bases at V and 3 bases at J, leaving 3 bases unmatched. Germline CDR1 is SGHAT and CDR2 is FQNNGV. This CDR3 is built from 14 residues. The CDR3 nucleotides read TGTGCCAGCAGGTTGGGACAGGGGGACTATGGCTACACCTTC. Residues: CASRLGQGDYGYTF.

The genes are TRBV11-2 and TRBJ1-6, with D possibly being TRBD1 (6 bases). The CDR3 is made up of 15 amino acids. CDR1 and CDR2 from the germline V gene are SGHAT and FQNNGV. The V end lost 4 bases, the J end lost 8 bases, and 15 bases lay between the germline ends. The CDR3 DNA is TGTGCCAGCAGCTCGGGGGCGGCCGGGGATTCACCCCTCCACTTT. This translates into CASSSGAAGDSPLHF.

In this sample, this clonotype is large (0.1 to 1%). The chain links TRBV27 to TRBJ2-7; tentative D call: TRBD1 (6 bases). V was cut by 6 bases and J by 1 base, with 13 bases left in between. The CDR3 is 14 residues long. Germline values: CDR1 MNHEY, CDR2 SMNVEV (reference sequence). Here the CDR3 DNA reads TGTGCCAGCAGCCTCAGGGACACATCCTACGAGCAGTACTTC. It yields the protein CASSLRDTSYEQYF.

This clonotype came up many times. The chain has TRBV29-1 and TRBJ1-1; D is uncertain. V was trimmed by 6 bases and J by 1 base, leaving 6 bases between them. The germline gives CDR1 SQVTM, CDR2 ANQGSEA. The CDR3 extends over 11 amino acids. In nucleotides, the CDR3 is TGCAGCGTCAGCAAGAACACTGAAGCTTTCTTT. It specifies CSVSKNTEAFF.

This clonotype counts as medium-sized. The rearrangement uses TRBV5-1 and TRBJ2-6; D call uncertain. V dropped 2 bases and J dropped 3 bases, with 3 bases sitting between them. The germline CDR1 and CDR2 sequences are SGHRS and YFSETQ. This CDR3 is 13 amino acids long. The CDR3 loop is CASSFDGANVLTF. The CDR3 DNA reads TGCGCCAGCAGCTTCGATGGGGCCAACGTCCTGACTTTC.

This clonotype is labeled as large. The V and J genes are TRBV4-3 and TRBJ2-7, with no clear D. Between the trimmed V and J ends, which lost 3 bases and 2 bases, there was a span of 14 bases. The germline V gene encodes CDR1 LGHNA and CDR2 YSLEER. The CDR3 contains 15 residues. DNA for the CDR3: TGCGCCAGCAGCCAGGATCCTACACCTACCTACGAGCAGTACTTC. Translating it yields CASSQDPTPTYEQYF.

The V call is TRBV7-3, the J call TRBJ2-3, with D uncertain. V lost 1 base and J lost 2, with 4 bases in between. Germline-derived CDR1 and CDR2 are SGHTA and FQGTGA. This CDR3 has 13 amino acids. CDR3: CASSLIHTDTQYF. CDR3 coding DNA: TGTGCCAGCAGCTTAATCCACACAGATACGCAGTATTTT.

In this sample, this clonotype is large. The chain recombines TRBV12-3 or TRBV12-4 with TRBJ2-7; 9 bases align to TRBD1. The V segment lost 6 bases and the J segment 4 bases; nucleotides outside the gene matches: 7. The CDR3 covers 14 residues. Here the CDR3 reads CASSYGTGTYEQYF. In DNA form, the CDR3 reads TGTGCCAGCAGCTACGGGACAGGGACTTACGAGCAGTACTTC.

This clonotype is categorized as large (0.1 to 1%). The rearrangement joins TRBV5-6 to TRBJ2-1; D might be TRBD1 or TRBD2, each matching 6 bases. Germline values: CDR1 SGHDT, CDR2 YYEEEE. The CDR3 loop spans 14 amino acids. V was shortened by 1 base and J by 8 bases, with 13 bases between the two germline ends. CDR3 sequence: CASSLLPGGDEQFF. The CDR3 coding sequence is TGTGCCAGCAGCTTGCTCCCCGGGGGCGATGAGCAGTTCTTC.

As concerns this clonotype: A far more abundant clone sits one base away, making this likely a read error. The V and J genes are TRBV6-2 or TRBV6-3 and TRBJ2-1, with D uncertain. V lost 6 bases, J lost 13 bases, and 13 bases lay in between. The germline V gene has CDR1 MNHEY and CDR2 SVGEGT. The CDR3 consists of 11 residues. CDR3 residues: CASSQGVAQFF. The CDR3 coding sequence is TGTGCCAGCAGCCAAGGTGTTGCCCAGTTCTTC.